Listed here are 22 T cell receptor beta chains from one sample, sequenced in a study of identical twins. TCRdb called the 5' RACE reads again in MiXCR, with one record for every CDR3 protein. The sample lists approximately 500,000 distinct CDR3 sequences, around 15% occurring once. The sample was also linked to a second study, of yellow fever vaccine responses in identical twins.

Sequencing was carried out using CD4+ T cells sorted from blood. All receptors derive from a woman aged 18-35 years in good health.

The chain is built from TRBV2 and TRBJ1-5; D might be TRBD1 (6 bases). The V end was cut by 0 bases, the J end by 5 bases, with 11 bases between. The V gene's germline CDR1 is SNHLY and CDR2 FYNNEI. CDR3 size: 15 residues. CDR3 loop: CASSEAEGVYQPQHF. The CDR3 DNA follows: TGTGCCAGCAGTGAAGCAGAGGGGGTGTATCAGCCCCAGCATTTT. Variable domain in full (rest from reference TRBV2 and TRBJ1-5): EPEVTQTPSHQVTQMGQEVILRCVPISNHLYFYWYRQILGQKVEFLVSFYNNEISEKSEIFDDQFSVERPDGSNFTLKIRSTKLEDSAMYFCASSEAEGVYQPQHFGDGTRLSIL.

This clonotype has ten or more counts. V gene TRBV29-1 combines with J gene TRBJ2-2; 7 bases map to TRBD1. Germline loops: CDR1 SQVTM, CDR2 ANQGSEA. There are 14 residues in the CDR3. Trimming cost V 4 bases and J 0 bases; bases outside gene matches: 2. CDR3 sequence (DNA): TGCAGCGTTGCCGGGACAGCGAACACCGGGGAGCTGTTTTTT. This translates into CSVAGTANTGELFF.

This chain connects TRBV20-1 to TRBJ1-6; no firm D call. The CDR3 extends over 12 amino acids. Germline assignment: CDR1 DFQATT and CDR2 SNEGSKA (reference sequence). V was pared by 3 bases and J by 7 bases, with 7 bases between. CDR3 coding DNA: TGCAGTGCTAGGTCTGGGAATTCACCCCTCCACTTT. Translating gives CSARSGNSPLHF.

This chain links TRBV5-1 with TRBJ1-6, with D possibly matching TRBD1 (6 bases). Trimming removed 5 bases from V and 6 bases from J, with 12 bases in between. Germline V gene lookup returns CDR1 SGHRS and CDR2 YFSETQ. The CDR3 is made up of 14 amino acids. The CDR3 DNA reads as TGCGCCAGCAGAGAGGGGGTGGCTAATTCACCCCTCCACTTT. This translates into CASREGVANSPLHF.

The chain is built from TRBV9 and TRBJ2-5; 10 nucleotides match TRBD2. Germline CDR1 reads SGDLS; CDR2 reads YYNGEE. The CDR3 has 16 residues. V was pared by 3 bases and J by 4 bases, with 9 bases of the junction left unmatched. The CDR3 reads CASSGRTSGKGETQYF. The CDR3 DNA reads TGTGCCAGCAGCGGTCGGACTAGCGGAAAGGGAGAGACCCAGTACTTC.

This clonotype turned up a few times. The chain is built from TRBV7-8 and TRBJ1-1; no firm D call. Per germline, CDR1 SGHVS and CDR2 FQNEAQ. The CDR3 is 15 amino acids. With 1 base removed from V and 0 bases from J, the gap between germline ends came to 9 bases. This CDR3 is CASSLGGKMNTEAFF. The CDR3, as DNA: TGTGCCAGCAGCTTAGGAGGGAAAATGAACACTGAAGCTTTCTTT.

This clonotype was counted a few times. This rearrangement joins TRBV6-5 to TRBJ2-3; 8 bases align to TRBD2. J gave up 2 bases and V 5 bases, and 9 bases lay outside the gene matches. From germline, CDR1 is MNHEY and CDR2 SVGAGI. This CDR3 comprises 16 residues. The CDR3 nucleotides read TGTGCCAGCAGTCACACCGGGACTAGGTTCACAGATACGCAGTATTTT. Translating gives CASSHTGTRFTDTQYF.

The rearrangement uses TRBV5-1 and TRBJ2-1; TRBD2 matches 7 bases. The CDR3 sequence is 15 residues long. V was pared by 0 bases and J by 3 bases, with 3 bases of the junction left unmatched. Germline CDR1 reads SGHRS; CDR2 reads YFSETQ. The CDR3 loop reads CASSLEVAGYNEQFF. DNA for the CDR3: TGCGCCAGCAGCTTGGAGGTAGCGGGCTACAATGAGCAGTTCTTC.

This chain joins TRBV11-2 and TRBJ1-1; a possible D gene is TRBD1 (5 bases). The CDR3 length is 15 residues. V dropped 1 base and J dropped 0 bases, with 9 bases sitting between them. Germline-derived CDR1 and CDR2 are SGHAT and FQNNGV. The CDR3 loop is CASSLGGRVNTEAFF. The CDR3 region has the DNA TGTGCCAGCAGCTTAGGGGGCAGGGTGAACACTGAAGCTTTCTTT.

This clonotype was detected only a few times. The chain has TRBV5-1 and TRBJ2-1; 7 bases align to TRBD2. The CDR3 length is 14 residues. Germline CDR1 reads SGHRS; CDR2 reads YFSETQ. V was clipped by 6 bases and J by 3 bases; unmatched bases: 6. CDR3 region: CASTLAEIYNEQFF. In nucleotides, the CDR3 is TGCGCCAGCACCCTAGCGGAGATCTACAATGAGCAGTTCTTC.

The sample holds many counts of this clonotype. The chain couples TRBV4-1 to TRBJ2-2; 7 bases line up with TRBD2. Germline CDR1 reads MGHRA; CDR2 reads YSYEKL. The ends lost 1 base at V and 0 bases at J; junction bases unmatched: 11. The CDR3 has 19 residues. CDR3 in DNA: TGCGCCAGCAGCCAAGTGGGGCTATGGGGGGGTCCGAACACCGGGGAGCTGTTTTTT. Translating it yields CASSQVGLWGGPNTGELFF.

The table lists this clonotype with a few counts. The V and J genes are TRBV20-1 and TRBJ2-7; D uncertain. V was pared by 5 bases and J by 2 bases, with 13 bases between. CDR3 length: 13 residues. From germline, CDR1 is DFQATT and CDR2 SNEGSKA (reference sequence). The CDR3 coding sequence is TGCAGTGCTCAAAACAGAGATCCCTACGAGCAGTACTTC. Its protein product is CSAQNRDPYEQYF.

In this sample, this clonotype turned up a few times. The CDR3 DNA sequence: TGCGCCAGCAGCTCATCCTCGCTAGCGTACACAGATACGCAGTATTTT. It specifies CASSSSSLAYTDTQYF. The chain couples TRBV5-1 to TRBJ2-3; possibly TRBD2 for D (6 bases). CDR3 length: 16 amino acids. Trimming removed 3 bases from V and 2 bases from J, with 16 bases in between. Germline V gives CDR1 SGHRS, CDR2 YFSETQ.

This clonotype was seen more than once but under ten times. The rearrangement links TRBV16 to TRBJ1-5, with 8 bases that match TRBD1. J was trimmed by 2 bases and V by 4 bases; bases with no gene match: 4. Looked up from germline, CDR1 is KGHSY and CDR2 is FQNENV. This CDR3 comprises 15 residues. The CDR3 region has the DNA TGTGCCAGCAGCCGAACGACAGGGGGCAATCAGCCCCAGCATTTT. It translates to CASSRTTGGNQPQHF. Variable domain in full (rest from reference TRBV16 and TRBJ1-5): GEEVAQTPKHLVRGEGQKAKLYCAPIKGHSYVFWYQQVLKNEFKFLISFQNENVFDETGMPKERFSAKCLPNSPCSLEIQATKLEDSAVYFCASSRTTGGNQPQHFGDGTRLSIL.

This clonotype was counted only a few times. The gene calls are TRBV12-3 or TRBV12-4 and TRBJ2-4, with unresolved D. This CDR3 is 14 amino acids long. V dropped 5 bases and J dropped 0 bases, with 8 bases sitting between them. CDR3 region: CASSGGLAKNIQYF. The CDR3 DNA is TGTGCCAGCAGTGGCGGTCTAGCCAAAAACATTCAGTACTTC.

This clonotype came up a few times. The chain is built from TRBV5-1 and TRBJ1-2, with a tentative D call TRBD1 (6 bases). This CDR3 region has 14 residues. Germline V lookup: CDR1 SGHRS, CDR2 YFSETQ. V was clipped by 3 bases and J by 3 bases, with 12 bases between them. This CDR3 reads CASSSQQGDYGYTF. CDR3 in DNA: TGCGCCAGCAGCTCACAACAGGGAGACTATGGCTACACCTTC.

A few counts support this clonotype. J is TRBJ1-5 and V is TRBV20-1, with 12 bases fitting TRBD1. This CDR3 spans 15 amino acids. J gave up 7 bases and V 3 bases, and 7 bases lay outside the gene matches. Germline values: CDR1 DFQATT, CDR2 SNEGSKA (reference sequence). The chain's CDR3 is CSARPGTGGGQPQHF. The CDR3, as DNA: TGCAGTGCTAGGCCGGGGACAGGGGGCGGCCAGCCCCAGCATTTT.

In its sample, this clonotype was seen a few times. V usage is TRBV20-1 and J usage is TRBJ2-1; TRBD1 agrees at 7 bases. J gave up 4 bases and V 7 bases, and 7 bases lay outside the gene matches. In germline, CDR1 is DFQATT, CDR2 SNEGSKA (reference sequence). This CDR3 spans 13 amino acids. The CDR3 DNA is TGCAGTGAGTCGGGACAGATATACAATGAGCAGTTCTTC. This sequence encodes CSESGQIYNEQFF.

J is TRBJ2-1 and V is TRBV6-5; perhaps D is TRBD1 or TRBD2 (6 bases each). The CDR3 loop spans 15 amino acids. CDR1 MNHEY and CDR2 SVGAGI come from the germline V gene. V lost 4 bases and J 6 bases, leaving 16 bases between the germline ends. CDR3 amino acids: CASSFRGDMFNEQFF. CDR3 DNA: TGTGCCAGCAGTTTTAGGGGGGACATGTTCAATGAGCAGTTCTTC.

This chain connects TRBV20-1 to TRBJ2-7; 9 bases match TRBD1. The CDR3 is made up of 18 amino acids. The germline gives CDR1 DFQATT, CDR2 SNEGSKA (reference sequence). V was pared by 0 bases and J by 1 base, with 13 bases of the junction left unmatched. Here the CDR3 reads CSARDRGPTGTGSYEQYF. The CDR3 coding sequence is TGCAGTGCTAGAGATCGAGGCCCTACCGGGACAGGGTCCTACGAGCAGTACTTC.

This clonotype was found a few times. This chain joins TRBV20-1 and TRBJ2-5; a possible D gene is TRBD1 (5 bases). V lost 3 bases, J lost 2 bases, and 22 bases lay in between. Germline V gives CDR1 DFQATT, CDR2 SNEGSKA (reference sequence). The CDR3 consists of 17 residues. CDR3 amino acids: CSASPAQGIVGQETQYF. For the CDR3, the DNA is TGCAGTGCTAGCCCGGCCCAGGGTATTGTGGGGCAAGAGACCCAGTACTTC.

CDR3 in amino acids: CATSDLISGSYNEQFF. The CDR3 DNA reads TGTGCCACCAGTGATCTCATCTCTGGGTCCTACAATGAGCAGTTCTTC. This chain uses TRBV24-1 with TRBJ2-1; no clear D. Germline V CDR1 and CDR2: KGHDR, SFDVKD. The CDR3 extends over 16 amino acids. The germline V and J ends were trimmed by 3 bases and 1 base, with 12 bases remaining between them.